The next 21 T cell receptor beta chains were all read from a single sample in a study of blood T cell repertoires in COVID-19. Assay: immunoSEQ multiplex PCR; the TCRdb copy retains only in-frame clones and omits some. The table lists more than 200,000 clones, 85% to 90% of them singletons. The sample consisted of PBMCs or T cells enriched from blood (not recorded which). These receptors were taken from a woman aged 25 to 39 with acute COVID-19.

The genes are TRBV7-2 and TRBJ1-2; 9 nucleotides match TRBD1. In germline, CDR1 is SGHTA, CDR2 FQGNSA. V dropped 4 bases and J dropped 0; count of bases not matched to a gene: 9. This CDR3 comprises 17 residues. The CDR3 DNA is TGTGCCAGCAGCTGGGGAGGACAGGGGTTTCCTAACTATGGCTACACCTTC. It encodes CASSWGGQGFPNYGYTF.

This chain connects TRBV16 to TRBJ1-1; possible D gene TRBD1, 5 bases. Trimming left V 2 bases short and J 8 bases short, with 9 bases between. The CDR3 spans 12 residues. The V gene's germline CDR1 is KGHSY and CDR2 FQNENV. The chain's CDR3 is CASSQKRTEAFF. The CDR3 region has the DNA TGTGCCAGCAGCCAAAAAAGGACAGAAGCTTTCTTT.

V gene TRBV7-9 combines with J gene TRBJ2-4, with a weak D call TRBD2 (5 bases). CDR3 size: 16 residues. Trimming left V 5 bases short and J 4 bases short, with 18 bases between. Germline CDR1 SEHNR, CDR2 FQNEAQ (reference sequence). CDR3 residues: CASSPPGGRDKNIQYF. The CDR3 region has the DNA TGTGCCAGCAGCCCACCCGGTGGCCGGGATAAAAACATTCAGTACTTC.

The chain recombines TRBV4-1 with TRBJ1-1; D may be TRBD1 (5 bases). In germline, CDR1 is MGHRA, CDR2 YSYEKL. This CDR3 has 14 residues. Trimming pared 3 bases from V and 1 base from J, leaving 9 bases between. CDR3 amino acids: CASSQDTQNTEAFF. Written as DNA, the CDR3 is TGCGCCAGCAGCCAGGACACCCAGAACACTGAAGCTTTCTTT.

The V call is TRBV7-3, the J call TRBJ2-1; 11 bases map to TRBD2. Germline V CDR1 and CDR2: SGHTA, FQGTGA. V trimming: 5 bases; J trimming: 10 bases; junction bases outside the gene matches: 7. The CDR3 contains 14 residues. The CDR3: CASSPTSGAEEQFF. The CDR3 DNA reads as TGTGCCAGCAGCCCGACTAGCGGGGCAGAAGAGCAGTTCTTC. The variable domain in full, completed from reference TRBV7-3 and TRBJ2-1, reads GAGVSQTPSNKVTEKGKYVELRCDPISGHTALYWYRQSLGQGPEFLIYFQGTGAADDSGLPNDRFFAVRPEGSVSTLKIQRTERGDSAVYLCASSPTSGAEEQFFGPGTRLTVL.

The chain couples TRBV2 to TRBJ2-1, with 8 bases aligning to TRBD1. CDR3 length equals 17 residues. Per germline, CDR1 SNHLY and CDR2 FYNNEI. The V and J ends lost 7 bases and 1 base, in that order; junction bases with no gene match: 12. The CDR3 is CASTLVLRGLSYNEQFF. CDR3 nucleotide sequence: TGTGCCAGCACTTTGGTGCTCAGGGGGCTATCCTACAATGAGCAGTTCTTC.

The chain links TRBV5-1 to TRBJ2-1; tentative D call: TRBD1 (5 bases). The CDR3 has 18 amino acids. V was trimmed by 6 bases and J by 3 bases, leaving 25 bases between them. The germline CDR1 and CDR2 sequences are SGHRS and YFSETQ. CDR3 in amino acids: CASKSGLWGGLSYNEQFF. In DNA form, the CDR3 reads TGCGCCAGCAAGTCGGGTCTCTGGGGCGGCCTGAGCTACAATGAGCAGTTCTTC.

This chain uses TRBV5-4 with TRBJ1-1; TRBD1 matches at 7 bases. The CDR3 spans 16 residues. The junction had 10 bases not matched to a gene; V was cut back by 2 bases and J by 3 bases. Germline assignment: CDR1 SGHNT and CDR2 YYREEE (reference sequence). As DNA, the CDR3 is TGTGCCAGCAGCTTTGATGGACAGGCGAGGGACACTGAAGCTTTCTTT. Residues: CASSFDGQARDTEAFF.

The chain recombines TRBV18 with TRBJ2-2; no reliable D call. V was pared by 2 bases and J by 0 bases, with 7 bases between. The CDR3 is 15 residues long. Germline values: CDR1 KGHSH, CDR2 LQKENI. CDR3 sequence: CASSPVYPNTGELFF. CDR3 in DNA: TGTGCCAGCTCACCAGTCTATCCGAACACCGGGGAGCTGTTTTTT.

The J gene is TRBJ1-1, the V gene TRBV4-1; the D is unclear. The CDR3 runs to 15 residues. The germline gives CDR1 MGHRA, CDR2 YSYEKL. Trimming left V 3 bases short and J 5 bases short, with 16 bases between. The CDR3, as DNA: TGCGCCAGCAGCCAGAGGGATGATGTTAGGACTGAAGCTTTCTTT. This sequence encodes CASSQRDDVRTEAFF.

The CDR3: CASSIGTSGVRSKNIQYF. In DNA form, the CDR3 reads TGTGCCAGTAGTATCGGGACTAGCGGGGTCAGGTCCAAAAACATTCAGTACTTC. The chain couples TRBV19 to TRBJ2-4; 13 positions agree with TRBD2. The CDR3 is 18 amino acids. With V trimmed by 3 bases and J by 2 bases, 7 bases remained unmatched. Germline values: CDR1 LNHDA, CDR2 SQIVND (reference sequence). The whole variable domain, remainder taken from reference TRBV19 and TRBJ2-4, is DGGITQSPKYLFRKEGQNVTLSCEQNLNHDAMYWYRQDPGQGLRLIYYSQIVNDFQKGDIAEGYSVSREKKESFPLTVTSAQKNPTAFYLCASSIGTSGVRSKNIQYFGAGTRLSVL.

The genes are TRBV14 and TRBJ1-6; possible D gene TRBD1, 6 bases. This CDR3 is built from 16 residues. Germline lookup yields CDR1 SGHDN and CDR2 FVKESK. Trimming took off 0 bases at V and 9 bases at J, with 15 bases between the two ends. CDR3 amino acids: CASSQDWIRGASPLHF. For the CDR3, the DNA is TGTGCCAGCAGCCAAGATTGGATCAGGGGAGCTTCACCCCTCCACTTT.

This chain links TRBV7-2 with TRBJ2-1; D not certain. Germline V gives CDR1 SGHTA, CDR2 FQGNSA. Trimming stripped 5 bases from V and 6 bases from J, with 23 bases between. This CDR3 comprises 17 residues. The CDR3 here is CASSPFHLGSSRNEQFF. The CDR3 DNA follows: TGTGCCAGCAGCCCTTTCCATCTAGGATCCTCCCGCAATGAGCAGTTCTTC. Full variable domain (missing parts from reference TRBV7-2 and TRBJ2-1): GAGVSQSPSNKVTEKGKDVELRCDPISGHTALYWYRQSLGQGLEFLIYFQGNSAPDKSGLPSDRFSAERTGGSVSTLTIQRTQQEDSAVYLCASSPFHLGSSRNEQFFGPGTRLTVL.

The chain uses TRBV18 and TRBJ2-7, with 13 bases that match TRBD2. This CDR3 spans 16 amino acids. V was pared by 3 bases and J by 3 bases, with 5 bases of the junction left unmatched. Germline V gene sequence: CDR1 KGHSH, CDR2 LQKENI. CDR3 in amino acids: CASSPGLAGDFYEQYF. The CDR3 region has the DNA TGTGCCAGCTCACCCGGACTAGCGGGGGACTTCTACGAGCAGTACTTC.

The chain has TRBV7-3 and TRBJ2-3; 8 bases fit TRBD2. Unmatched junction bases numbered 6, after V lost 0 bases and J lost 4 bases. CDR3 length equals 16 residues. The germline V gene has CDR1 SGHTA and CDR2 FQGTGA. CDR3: CASSLTRAGAADTQYF. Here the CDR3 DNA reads TGTGCCAGCAGCTTAACTAGAGCGGGGGCCGCAGATACGCAGTATTTT.

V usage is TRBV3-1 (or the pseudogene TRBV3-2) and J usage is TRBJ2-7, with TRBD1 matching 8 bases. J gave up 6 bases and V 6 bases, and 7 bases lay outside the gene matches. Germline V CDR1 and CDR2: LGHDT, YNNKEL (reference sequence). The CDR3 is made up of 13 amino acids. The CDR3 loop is CASRYGQGTEQYF. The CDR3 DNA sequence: TGTGCCAGCAGATACGGACAGGGTACCGAGCAGTACTTC.

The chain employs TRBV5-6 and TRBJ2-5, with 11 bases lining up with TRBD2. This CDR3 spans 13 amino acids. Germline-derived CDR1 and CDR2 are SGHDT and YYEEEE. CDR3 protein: CATVASGGETQYF. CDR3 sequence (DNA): TGTGCAACCGTGGCTAGCGGGGGGGAGACCCAGTACTTC.

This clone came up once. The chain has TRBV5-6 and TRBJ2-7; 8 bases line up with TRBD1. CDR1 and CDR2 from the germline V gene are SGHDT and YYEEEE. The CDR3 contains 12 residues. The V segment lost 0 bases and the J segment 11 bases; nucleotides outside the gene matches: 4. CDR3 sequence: CASSLGTGFKYF. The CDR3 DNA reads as TGTGCCAGCAGCTTGGGGACAGGGTTTAAGTACTTC.

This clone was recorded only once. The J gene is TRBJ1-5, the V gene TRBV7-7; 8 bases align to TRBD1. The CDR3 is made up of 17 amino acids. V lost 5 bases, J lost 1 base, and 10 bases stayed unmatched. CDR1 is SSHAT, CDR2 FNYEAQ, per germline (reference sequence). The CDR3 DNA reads TGTGCCAGCAGCGTTTATCGGGACAGGATAAGCAATCAGCCCCAGCATTTT. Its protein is CASSVYRDRISNQPQHF.

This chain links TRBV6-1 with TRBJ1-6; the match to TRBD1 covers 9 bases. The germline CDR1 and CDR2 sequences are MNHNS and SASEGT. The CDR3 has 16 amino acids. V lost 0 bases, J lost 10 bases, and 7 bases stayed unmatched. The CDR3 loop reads CASSEASGQGWSPLHF. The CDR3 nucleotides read TGTGCCAGCAGTGAAGCCAGCGGACAGGGGTGGTCACCCCTCCACTTT.

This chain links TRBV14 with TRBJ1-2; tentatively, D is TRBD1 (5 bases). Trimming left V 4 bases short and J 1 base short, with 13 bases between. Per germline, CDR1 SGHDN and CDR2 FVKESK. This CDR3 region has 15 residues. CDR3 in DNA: TGTGCCAGCAGCCGAAACAGGCCGTTTAACTATGGCTACACCTTC. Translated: CASSRNRPFNYGYTF.